These 21 T cell receptor beta chains originate from one sample sequenced in a study of patients and donors after allogeneic stem cell transplantation. MiXCR, applied by TCRdb to the RT-PCR reads, yields one record per CDR3 protein. The data hold 410,000 or so distinct CDR3 sequences, with around 15% observed a single time. Sequenced: blood, either unsorted or a sorted T cell fraction (not recorded which). The receptors derive from a human donor who was either an allogeneic HSCT recipient or a stem cell or donor lymphocyte infusion donor (not recorded which). It is not recorded whose cells these are; they may come from a transplant donor.

V gene TRBV20-1 combines with J gene TRBJ2-1; either TRBD1 or TRBD2 may supply D (7 bases each). Germline CDR1 is DFQATT and CDR2 is SNEGSKA (reference sequence). CDR3 size: 17 residues. With 3 bases removed from V and 7 bases from J, the gap between germline ends came to 25 bases. CDR3 protein: CSARITSGGRGGNEQFF. As DNA, the CDR3 is TGCAGTGCTAGGATAACCTCGGGAGGCAGGGGGGGGAATGAGCAGTTCTTC.

This clonotype was seen at least ten times. V is TRBV5-1 and J is TRBJ2-7, with D perhaps matching TRBD2 (5 bases). The CDR3 is made up of 14 amino acids. In germline, CDR1 is SGHRS, CDR2 YFSETQ. V was trimmed by 2 bases and J by 6 bases, leaving 15 bases between them. The CDR3 DNA reads as TGCGCCAGCAGCTTTAAGGGAAGAGGGAGCGAGCAGTACTTC. Translating it yields CASSFKGRGSEQYF.

Here the CDR3 DNA reads TGCAGTGCTAGAGATCCTCCCGAGGGGGAGCTGTTTTTT. Protein sequence: CSARDPPEGELFF. The V gene is TRBV20-1, the J gene TRBJ2-2; D gene uncertain. Germline V gene lookup returns CDR1 DFQATT and CDR2 SNEGSKA (reference sequence). V was shortened by 0 bases and J by 8 bases, with 10 bases between the two germline ends. The CDR3 runs to 13 residues.

This clonotype has only a few counts. The V call is TRBV20-1, the J call TRBJ1-4, with unresolved D. The CDR3 sequence is 15 residues long. The germline V and J ends were trimmed by 3 bases and 3 bases, with 14 bases remaining between them. Germline-derived CDR1 and CDR2 are DFQATT and SNEGSKA (reference sequence). CDR3 nucleotide sequence: TGCAGTGCTAGTTTAGTGGTTCCGGCTAATGAAAAACTGTTTTTT. Translating gives CSASLVVPANEKLFF.

This chain uses TRBV24-1 with TRBJ1-1, with D perhaps matching TRBD1 (5 bases). CDR1 and CDR2 from the germline V gene are KGHDR and SFDVKD. The V end lost 4 bases, the J end lost 12 bases, and 17 bases lay between the germline ends. The CDR3 is 13 amino acids. The DNA for the CDR3 is TGTGCCACCAGTGACCGGGACGGTTTTTCAACTTTCTTT. As protein: CATSDRDGFSTFF.

This clonotype was seen a handful of times. The CDR3 DNA follows: TGTGCCAGCAGTTTCCGACCTGGGGGGACCGGGGAGCTGTTTTTT. Amino acid sequence: CASSFRPGGTGELFF. This chain connects TRBV12-3 or TRBV12-4 to TRBJ2-2, with a tentative D call TRBD2 (6 bases). V dropped 3 bases and J dropped 5 bases, with 13 bases sitting between them. This CDR3 region has 15 residues.

The chain is built from TRBV11-1 and TRBJ1-5; 7 positions agree with TRBD1. Germline trimming cut 1 base from V and 1 base from J; bases unmatched to any gene: 13. The CDR3 has 19 amino acids. Germline V gene data show CDR1 as SGHAT and CDR2 as FQDESV (reference sequence). The CDR3 region has the DNA TGTGCCAGCAGCTTAGTAGGGGGGGGCGTGACAGGGAGCAATCAGCCCCAGCATTTT. Protein product: CASSLVGGGVTGSNQPQHF.

The sample holds a few counts of this clonotype. J is TRBJ1-1 and V is TRBV7-2; 8 bases are a match to TRBD1. From germline, CDR1 is SGHTA and CDR2 FQGNSA. The junction had 11 bases not matched to a gene; V was cut back by 4 bases and J by 4 bases. The CDR3 loop spans 16 amino acids. CDR3 nucleotides: TGTGCCAGCAGCTCCTTAGGCCTTACAGGGGGCACTGAAGCTTTCTTT. Translating gives CASSSLGLTGGTEAFF.

This clonotype was counted a few times. V usage is TRBV28 and J usage is TRBJ2-7; the D is unclear. Trimming removed 5 bases from V and 5 bases from J, with 22 bases in between. Germline V gene sequence: CDR1 MDHEN, CDR2 SYDVKM. CDR3 length equals 16 residues. The CDR3 reads CASSLGKGPTVHEQYF. The DNA of the CDR3 is TGTGCCAGCAGTCTAGGGAAAGGACCCACCGTCCACGAGCAGTACTTC.

The CDR3: CASSQVVTTMNTEAFF. DNA for the CDR3: TGCGCCAGCAGCCAAGTAGTAACGACAATGAACACTGAAGCTTTCTTT. The chain joins TRBV4-1 to TRBJ1-1; no reliable D call. This CDR3 has 16 amino acids. The germline CDR1 and CDR2 sequences are MGHRA and YSYEKL. Between the trimmed V and J ends, which lost 1 base and 0 bases, there was a span of 12 bases.

This clonotype has just a few counts. The chain couples TRBV7-9 to TRBJ1-1; D possibly corresponds to TRBD1 (5 bases). Trimming cost V 11 bases and J 4 bases, with 14 bases left between them. CDR1 and CDR2 (germline): SEHNR, FQNEAQ (reference sequence). CDR3 length: 12 residues. The CDR3 region is CAVKGVLTEAFF. CDR3 coding DNA: TGTGCCGTAAAAGGGGTACTCACTGAAGCTTTCTTT.

This clonotype was counted only a few times. The V and J genes are TRBV5-6 and TRBJ2-1; D may be TRBD2 (5 bases). This CDR3 comprises 16 residues. The V gene's germline CDR1 is SGHDT and CDR2 YYEEEE. Trimming pared 5 bases from V and 8 bases from J, leaving 23 bases between. The CDR3 reads CASSFERSRLVDEQFF. The CDR3 DNA sequence: TGTGCCAGCAGTTTTGAGCGGTCCAGGTTGGTGGATGAGCAGTTCTTC.

This clonotype was found a few times. The rearrangement links TRBV28 to TRBJ2-1; TRBD1 matches at 8 bases. This CDR3 contains 17 residues. J lost 0 bases, V lost 6 bases, and 10 bases had no gene match. Germline CDR1 MDHEN, CDR2 SYDVKM. The CDR3 sequence is CASRDDRGESSYNEQFF. Written as DNA, the CDR3 is TGTGCCAGCAGAGACGACAGGGGAGAGAGCTCCTACAATGAGCAGTTCTTC.

This clonotype was detected only a few times. The chain joins TRBV6-1 to TRBJ1-2; 9 nucleotides line up with TRBD1. Germline CDR1 MNHNS, CDR2 SASEGT. J lost 4 bases, V lost 8 bases, and 8 bases had no gene match. The CDR3 totals 14 residues. CDR3 sequence: CASVDRGVLYGYTF. The CDR3 region has the DNA TGTGCCAGCGTCGACAGGGGGGTCCTCTATGGCTACACCTTC.

This clonotype has more than one count but fewer than ten. This sequence joins TRBV7-8 and TRBJ1-1; possibly TRBD1 for D (5 bases). Deletions cut 0 bases from V and 7 bases from J, with 12 bases between. CDR1 is SGHVS and CDR2 is FQNEAQ in the germline V gene. CDR3 length: 14 residues. In DNA form, the CDR3 reads TGTGCCAGCAGCTTAGCATTTTGGGGGGGTGAAGCTTTCTTT. Protein product: CASSLAFWGGEAFF.

V usage is TRBV12-3 or TRBV12-4 and J usage is TRBJ1-2; D is undetermined. The CDR3 sequence is 13 residues long. Trimming pared 5 bases from V and 2 bases from J, leaving 9 bases between. The CDR3 here is CASSPRENYGYTF. Here the CDR3 DNA reads TGTGCCAGCAGTCCTCGGGAGAACTATGGCTACACCTTC.

This clonotype was observed a few times. This sequence joins TRBV12-3 or TRBV12-4 and TRBJ1-3; no clear D gene. V gave up 7 bases and J gave up 5 bases, with 6 bases separating them. This CDR3 is built from 11 residues. Written as DNA, the CDR3 is TGTGCCAGCATGCGGAGAAACACCATATATTTT. Translating gives CASMRRNTIYF.

V usage is TRBV6-1 and J usage is TRBJ1-1; D is uncertain. The CDR3 is made up of 15 amino acids. Germline assignment: CDR1 MNHNS and CDR2 SASEGT. V lost 9 bases to trimming and J lost 1 base, with 18 bases between them. CDR3 in DNA: TGTGCCAGTAAAGGCTGGGCAGGATCGAACACTGAAGCTTTCTTT. It yields the protein CASKGWAGSNTEAFF.

This clonotype was found a few times. The chain joins TRBV12-3 or TRBV12-4 to TRBJ2-1; tentatively, D is TRBD1 (8 bases). The CDR3 contains 15 residues. Trimming shortened V by 6 bases and J by 9 bases, and 21 bases separated the two germline ends. Here the CDR3 reads CASRGRGTGRGEQFF. CDR3 DNA sequence: TGTGCCAGCAGGGGGAGGGGGACAGGACGAGGTGAGCAGTTCTTC.

The J gene is TRBJ1-6, the V gene TRBV7-3, with D tentatively TRBD1 (5 bases). CDR1 and CDR2 (germline): SGHTA, FQGTGA. The CDR3 covers 14 residues. V lost 8 bases and J 0 bases, leaving 8 bases between the germline ends. The CDR3 nucleotides are TGTGCCAGCTCCAGGGACTCCTATAATTCACCCCTCCACTTT. Translated: CASSRDSYNSPLHF.

This clonotype came up a few times. V is TRBV7-3 and J is TRBJ2-7, with D tentatively TRBD2 (6 bases). The CDR3 runs 13 residues. V lost 5 bases, J lost 7 bases, and 15 bases lay in between. Germline CDR1 is SGHTA and CDR2 is FQGTGA. CDR3 loop: CASSPSRGTEQYF. The CDR3 coding sequence is TGTGCCAGCAGCCCTTCGCGGGGAACTGAGCAGTACTTC.